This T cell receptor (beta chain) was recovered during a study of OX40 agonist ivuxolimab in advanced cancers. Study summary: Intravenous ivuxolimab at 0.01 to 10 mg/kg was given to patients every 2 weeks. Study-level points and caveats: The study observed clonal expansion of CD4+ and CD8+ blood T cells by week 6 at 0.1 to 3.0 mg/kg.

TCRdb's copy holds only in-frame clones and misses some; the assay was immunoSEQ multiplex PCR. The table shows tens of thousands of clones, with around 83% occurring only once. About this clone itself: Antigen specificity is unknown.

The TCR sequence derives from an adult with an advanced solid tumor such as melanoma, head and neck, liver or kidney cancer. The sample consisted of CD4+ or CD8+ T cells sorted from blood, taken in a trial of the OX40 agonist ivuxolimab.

The CDR3 coding sequence is TGTGCCAGCAGCGGGGGGTCCAGGGACGGAGAGACCCAGTACTTC. This encodes CASSGGSRDGETQYF. V usage is TRBV5-4 and J usage is TRBJ2-5; possibly TRBD2 for D (6 bases). V was trimmed by 4 bases and J by 4 bases, leaving 17 bases between them. Germline CDR1 reads SGHNT; CDR2 reads YYREEE (reference sequence). CDR3 size: 15 residues. The whole variable domain, filled in from reference TRBV5-4 and TRBJ2-5, reads ETGVTQSPTHLIKTRGQQVTLRCSSQSGHNTVSWYQQALGQGPQFIFQYYREEENGRGNFPPRFSGLQFPNYSSELNVNALELDDSALYLCASSGGSRDGETQYFGPGTRLLVL.